The clone carrying this T cell receptor (beta chain) occurred a few times. Assay: immunoSEQ multiplex PCR; the TCRdb copy retains only in-frame clones and omits some. The repertoire consists of approximately 90,000 clones, with 85% to 90% occurring once and the leading ten covering less than 4%. These data belong to a study of T cell responses to AZD1222 COVID-19 vaccine. The CDR3 runs 13 residues. V gave up 5 bases and J gave up 4 bases, with 11 bases separating them. Germline V gives CDR1 SNHLY, CDR2 FYNNEI. This chain connects TRBV2 to TRBJ1-2, with D possibly matching TRBD1 (5 bases). This TCR came from an adult in good health. The input for sequencing was peripheral blood, taken on day 0 of AZD1222 vaccination. The CDR3 here is CASSPGPRYGYTF. CDR3 DNA sequence: TGTGCCAGCAGTCCGGGACCCCGCTATGGCTACACCTTC.